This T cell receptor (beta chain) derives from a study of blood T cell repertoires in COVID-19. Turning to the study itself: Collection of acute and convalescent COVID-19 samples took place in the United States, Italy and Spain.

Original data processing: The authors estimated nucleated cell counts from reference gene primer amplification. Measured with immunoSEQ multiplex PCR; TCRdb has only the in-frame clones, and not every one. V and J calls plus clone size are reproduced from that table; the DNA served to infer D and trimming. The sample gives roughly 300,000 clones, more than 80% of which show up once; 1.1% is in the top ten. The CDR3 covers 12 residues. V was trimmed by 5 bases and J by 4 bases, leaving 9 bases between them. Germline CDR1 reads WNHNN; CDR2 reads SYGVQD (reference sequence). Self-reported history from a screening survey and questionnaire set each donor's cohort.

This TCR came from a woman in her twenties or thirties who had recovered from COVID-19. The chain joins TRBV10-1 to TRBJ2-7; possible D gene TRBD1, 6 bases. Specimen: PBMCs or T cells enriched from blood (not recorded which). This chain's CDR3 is CASSLDSYEQYF. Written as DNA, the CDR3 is TGCGCCAGCAGTTTGGACAGTTACGAGCAGTACTTC.